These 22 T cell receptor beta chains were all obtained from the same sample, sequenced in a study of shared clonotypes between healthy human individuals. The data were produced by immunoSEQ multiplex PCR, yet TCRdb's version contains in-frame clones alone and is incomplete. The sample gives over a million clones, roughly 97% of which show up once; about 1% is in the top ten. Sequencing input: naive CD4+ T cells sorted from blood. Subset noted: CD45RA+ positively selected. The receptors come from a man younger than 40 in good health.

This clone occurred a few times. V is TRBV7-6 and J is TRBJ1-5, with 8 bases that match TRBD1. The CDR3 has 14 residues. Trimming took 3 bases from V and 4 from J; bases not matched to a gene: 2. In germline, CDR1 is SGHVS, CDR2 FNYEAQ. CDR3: CASSFGQGNQPQHF. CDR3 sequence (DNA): TGTGCCAGCAGCTTCGGACAGGGTAATCAGCCCCAGCATTTT. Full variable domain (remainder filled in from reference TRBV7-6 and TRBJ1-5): GAGVSQSPRYKVTKRGQDVALRCDPISGHVSLYWYRQALGQGPEFLTYFNYEAQQDKSGLPNDRFSAERPEGSISTLTIQRTEQRDSAMYRCASSFGQGNQPQHFGDGTRLSIL.

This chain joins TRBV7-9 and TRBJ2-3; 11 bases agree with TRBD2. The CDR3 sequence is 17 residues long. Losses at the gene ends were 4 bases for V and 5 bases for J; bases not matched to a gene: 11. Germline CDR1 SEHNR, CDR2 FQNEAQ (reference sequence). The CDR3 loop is CASSSGTSGKREDTQYF. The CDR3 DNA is TGTGCCAGCAGCTCCGGGACTAGCGGCAAACGAGAAGATACGCAGTATTTT. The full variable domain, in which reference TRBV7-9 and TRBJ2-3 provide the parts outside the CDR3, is DTGVSQNPRHKITKRGQNVTFRCDPISEHNRLYWYRQTLGQGPEFLTYFQNEAQLEKSRLLSDRFSAERPKGSFSTLEIQRTEQGDSAMYLCASSSGTSGKREDTQYFGPGTRLTVL.

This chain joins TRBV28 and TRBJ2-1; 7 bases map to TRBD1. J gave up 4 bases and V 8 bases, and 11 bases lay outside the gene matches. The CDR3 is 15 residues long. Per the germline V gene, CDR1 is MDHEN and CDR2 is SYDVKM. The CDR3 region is CASRFRDRIYNEQFF. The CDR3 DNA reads TGTGCCAGCCGCTTCCGGGACAGAATATACAATGAGCAGTTCTTC.

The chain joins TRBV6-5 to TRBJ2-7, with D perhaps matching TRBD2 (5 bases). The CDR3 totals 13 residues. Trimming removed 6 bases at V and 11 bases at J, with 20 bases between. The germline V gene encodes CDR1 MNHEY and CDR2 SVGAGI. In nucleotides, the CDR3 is TGTGCCAGCAGAACCTCGGGGTGGAGCAGTGAGTACTTC. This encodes CASRTSGWSSEYF.

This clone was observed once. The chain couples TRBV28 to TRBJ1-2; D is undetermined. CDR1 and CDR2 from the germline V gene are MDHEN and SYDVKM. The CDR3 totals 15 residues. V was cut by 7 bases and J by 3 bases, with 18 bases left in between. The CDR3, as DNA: TGTGCCAGCACCCCCCTCGACATTCGATACTATGGCTACACCTTC. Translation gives CASTPLDIRYYGYTF.

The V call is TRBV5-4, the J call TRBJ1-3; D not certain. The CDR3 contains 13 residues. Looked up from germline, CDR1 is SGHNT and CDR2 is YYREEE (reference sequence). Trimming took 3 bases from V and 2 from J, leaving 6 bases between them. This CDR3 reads CASSSATGNTIYF. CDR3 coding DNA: TGTGCCAGCAGCTCTGCCACTGGAAACACCATATATTTT.

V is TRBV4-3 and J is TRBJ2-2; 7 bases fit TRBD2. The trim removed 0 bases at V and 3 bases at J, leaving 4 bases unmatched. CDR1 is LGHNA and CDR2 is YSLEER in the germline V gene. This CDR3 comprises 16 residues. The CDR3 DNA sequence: TGCGCCAGCAGCCAAGAAGAGCGGGAATACACCGGGGAGCTGTTTTTT. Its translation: CASSQEEREYTGELFF.

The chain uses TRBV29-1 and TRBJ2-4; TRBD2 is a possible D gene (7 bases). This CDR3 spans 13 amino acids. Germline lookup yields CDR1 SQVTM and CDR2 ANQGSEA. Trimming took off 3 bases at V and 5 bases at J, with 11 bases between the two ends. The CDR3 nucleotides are TGCAGCGTTGATGGAGGGGGGGAAAACATTCAGTACTTC. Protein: CSVDGGGENIQYF.

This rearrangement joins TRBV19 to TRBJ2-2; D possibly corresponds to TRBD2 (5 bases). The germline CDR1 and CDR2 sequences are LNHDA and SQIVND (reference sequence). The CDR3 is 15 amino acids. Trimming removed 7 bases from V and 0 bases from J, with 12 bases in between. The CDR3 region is CASNRWGANTGELFF. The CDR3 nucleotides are TGTGCCAGTAACCGCTGGGGAGCGAACACCGGGGAGCTGTTTTTT.

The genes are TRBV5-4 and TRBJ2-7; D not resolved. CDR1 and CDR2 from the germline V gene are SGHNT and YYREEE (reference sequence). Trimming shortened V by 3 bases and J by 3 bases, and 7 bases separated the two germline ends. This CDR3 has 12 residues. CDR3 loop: CASSSLNYEQYF. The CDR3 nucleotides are TGTGCCAGCAGCTCATTGAACTACGAGCAGTACTTC.

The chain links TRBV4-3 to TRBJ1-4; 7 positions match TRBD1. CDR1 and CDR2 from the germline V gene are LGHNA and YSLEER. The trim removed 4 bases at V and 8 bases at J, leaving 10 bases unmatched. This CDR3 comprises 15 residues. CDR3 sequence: CASSRMTGRQEKLFF. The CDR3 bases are TGCGCCAGCAGCCGAATGACAGGGAGGCAAGAAAAACTGTTTTTT.

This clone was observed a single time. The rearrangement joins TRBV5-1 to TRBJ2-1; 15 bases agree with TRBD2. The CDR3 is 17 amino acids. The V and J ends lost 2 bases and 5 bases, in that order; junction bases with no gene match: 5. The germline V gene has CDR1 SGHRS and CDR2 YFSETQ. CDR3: CASSFGLAGGQDNEQFF. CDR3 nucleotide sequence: TGCGCCAGCAGCTTCGGACTAGCGGGAGGGCAGGACAATGAGCAGTTCTTC.

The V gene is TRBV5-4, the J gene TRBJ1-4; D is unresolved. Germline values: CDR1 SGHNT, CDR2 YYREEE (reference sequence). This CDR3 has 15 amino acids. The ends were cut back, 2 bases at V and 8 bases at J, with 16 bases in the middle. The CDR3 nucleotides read TGTGCCAGCAGCTTAGGATGGCAGGAGGGCGAAAAACTGTTTTTT. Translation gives CASSLGWQEGEKLFF. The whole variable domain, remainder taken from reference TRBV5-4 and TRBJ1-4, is ETGVTQSPTHLIKTRGQQVTLRCSSQSGHNTVSWYQQALGQGPQFIFQYYREEENGRGNFPPRFSGLQFPNYSSELNVNALELDDSALYLCASSLGWQEGEKLFFGSGTQLSVL.

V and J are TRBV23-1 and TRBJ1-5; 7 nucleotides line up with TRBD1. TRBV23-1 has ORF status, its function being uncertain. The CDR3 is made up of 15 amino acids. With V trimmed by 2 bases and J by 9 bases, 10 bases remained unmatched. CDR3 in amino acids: CASSQPTGRSGPQHF. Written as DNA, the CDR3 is TGCGCCAGCAGTCAACCGACAGGGCGGTCAGGGCCCCAGCATTTT.

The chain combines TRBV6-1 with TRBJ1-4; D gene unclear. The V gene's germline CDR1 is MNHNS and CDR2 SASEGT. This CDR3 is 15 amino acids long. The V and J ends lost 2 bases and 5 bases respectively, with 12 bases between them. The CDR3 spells CASSERLIRNEKLFF. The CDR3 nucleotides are TGTGCCAGCAGTGAAAGGTTAATCCGGAATGAAAAACTGTTTTTT.

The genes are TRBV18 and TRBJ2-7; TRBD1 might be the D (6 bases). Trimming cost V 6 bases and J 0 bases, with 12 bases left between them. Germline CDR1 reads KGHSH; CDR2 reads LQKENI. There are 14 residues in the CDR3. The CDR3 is CASSPRGFSYEQYF. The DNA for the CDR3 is TGTGCCAGCTCCCCTAGGGGGTTCTCCTACGAGCAGTACTTC. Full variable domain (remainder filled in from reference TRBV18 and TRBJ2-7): NAGVMQNPRHLVRRRGQEARLRCSPMKGHSHVYWYRQLPEEGLKFMVYLQKENIIDESGMPKERFSAEFPKEGPSILRIQQVVRGDSAAYFCASSPRGFSYEQYFGPGTRLTVT.

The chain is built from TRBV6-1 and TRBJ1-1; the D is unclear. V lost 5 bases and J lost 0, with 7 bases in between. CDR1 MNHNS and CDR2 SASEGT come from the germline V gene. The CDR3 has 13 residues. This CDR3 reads CASSFELNTEAFF. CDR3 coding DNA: TGTGCCAGCAGTTTTGAGCTGAACACTGAAGCTTTCTTT.

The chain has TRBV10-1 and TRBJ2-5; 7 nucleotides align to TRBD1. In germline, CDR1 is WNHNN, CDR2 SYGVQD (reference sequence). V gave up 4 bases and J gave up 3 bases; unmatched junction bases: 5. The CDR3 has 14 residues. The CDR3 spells CASSVQGSKETQYF. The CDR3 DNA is TGCGCCAGCAGTGTACAGGGGAGTAAAGAGACCCAGTACTTC.

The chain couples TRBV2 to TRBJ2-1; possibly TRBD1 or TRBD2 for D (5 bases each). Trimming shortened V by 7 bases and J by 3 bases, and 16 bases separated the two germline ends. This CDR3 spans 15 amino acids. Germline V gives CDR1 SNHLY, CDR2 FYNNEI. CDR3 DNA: TGTGCCAGCATCGAGGGGACGTCCTTCTACAATGAGCAGTTCTTC. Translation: CASIEGTSFYNEQFF.

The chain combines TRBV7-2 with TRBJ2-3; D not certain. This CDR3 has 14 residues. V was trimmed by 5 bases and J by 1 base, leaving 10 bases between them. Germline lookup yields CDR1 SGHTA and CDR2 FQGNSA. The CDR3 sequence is CASSPALGTDTQYF. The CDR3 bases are TGTGCCAGCAGCCCGGCTCTGGGCACAGATACGCAGTATTTT.

The CDR3 reads CASRTRGRGYEQYF. CDR3 coding DNA: TGTGCCAGCAGAACACGGGGTAGGGGCTACGAGCAGTACTTC. This rearrangement joins TRBV28 to TRBJ2-7, with D perhaps assigned TRBD1 or TRBD2 (5 bases each). Germline CDR1 is MDHEN and CDR2 is SYDVKM. V lost 6 bases and J lost 3, with 15 bases in between. The CDR3 runs 14 residues.

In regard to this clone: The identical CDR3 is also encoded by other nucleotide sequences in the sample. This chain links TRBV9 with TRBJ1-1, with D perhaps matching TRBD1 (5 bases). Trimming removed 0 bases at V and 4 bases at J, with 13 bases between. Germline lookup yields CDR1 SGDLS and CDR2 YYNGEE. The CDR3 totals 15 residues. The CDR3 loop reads CASSVAPGGGTEAFF. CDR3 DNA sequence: TGTGCCAGCAGCGTAGCGCCCGGGGGTGGCACTGAAGCTTTCTTT.